These 5 T cell receptor beta chains were all obtained from the same sample, sequenced in a study of blood T cells in healthy people across ages. It was with a sample-barcoded 5' primer and a J-beta primer mix that a second PCR of about 6 to 12 cycles was run. One entry per CDR3 protein, called by TCRdb with MiXCR from the 5' RACE reads. The table lists about 970,000 distinct CDR3 sequences, just over 50% of them singletons, with around a fifth in the top ten. The material sequenced was blood. These receptors came from a woman aged 60-75 years in good health.

A few counts support this clonotype. The V and J genes are TRBV9 and TRBJ2-2; D call uncertain. Germline V gives CDR1 SGDLS, CDR2 YYNGEE. V was cut by 5 bases and J by 8 bases, with 10 bases left in between. The CDR3 is 12 residues long. The CDR3 reads CASRSGPGELFF. CDR3 coding DNA: TGTGCCAGCAGATCCGGGCCTGGGGAGCTGTTTTTT.

The rearrangement joins TRBV20-1 to TRBJ2-4, with TRBD2 matching over 15 bases. The CDR3 totals 14 residues. Germline CDR1 reads DFQATT; CDR2 reads SNEGSKA (reference sequence). V was clipped by 5 bases and J by 15 bases; unmatched bases: 11. The CDR3 coding sequence is TGCAGTGCTGGGACTAGCGGGAGGTGGGAGACCCTGTACTTC. This encodes CSAGTSGRWETLYF.

This sequence joins TRBV20-1 and TRBJ2-1; D is uncertain. The CDR3 runs to 10 residues. V lost 5 bases to trimming and J lost 12 bases, with 11 bases between them. CDR1 and CDR2 (germline): DFQATT, SNEGSKA (reference sequence). The CDR3 loop reads CSASDSGQFF. The CDR3 DNA follows: TGCAGTGCTTCAGATTCCGGGCAGTTCTTC.

The CDR3 loop reads CSVRDSGRYGYTF. The CDR3, as DNA: TGCAGCGTTCGGGACTCAGGGAGATATGGCTACACCTTC. The J gene is TRBJ1-2, the V gene TRBV29-1; tentatively, D is TRBD1 (5 bases). Per germline, CDR1 SQVTM and CDR2 ANQGSEA. V lost 5 bases to trimming and J lost 5 bases, with 15 bases between them. CDR3 size: 13 residues.

This clonotype has just a few counts. V gene TRBV6-5 combines with J gene TRBJ2-1, with D perhaps matching TRBD2 (5 bases). Germline V lookup: CDR1 MNHEY, CDR2 SVGAGI. The CDR3 is 14 amino acids. Deletions cut 0 bases from V and 5 bases from J, with 8 bases between. The DNA of the CDR3 is TGTGCCAGCAGTTACTCGGAGGCCGACAATGAGCAGTTCTTC. Protein product: CASSYSEADNEQFF.